The clone carrying this T cell receptor (beta chain) was seen a single time. Only in-frame clones appear in the TCRdb table, and some are missing; sequencing was by immunoSEQ multiplex PCR. Found here are tens of thousands of clones, 85% to 90% of them singletons; the top ten hold roughly 0.58%. The sample originates from a study of T cell changes during pregnancy in multiple sclerosis. V lost 0 bases and J lost 2, with 10 bases in between. This CDR3 contains 15 residues. Germline CDR1 and CDR2: SGHNT and YYREEE (reference sequence). Source: CD4+ T cells from peripheral blood mononuclear cells, taken in the first trimester of pregnancy. The TCR originated in a female donor with multiple sclerosis, enrolled in a pregnancy study. J is TRBJ2-3 and V is TRBV5-4; the D gene is possibly TRBD2 (5 bases). The CDR3 reads CASSLAGLNTDTQYF. The CDR3 DNA reads as TGTGCCAGCAGCTTGGCGGGATTAAACACAGATACGCAGTATTTT. Based on the CDR3 plus reference TRBV5-4 and TRBJ2-3, the full variable domain is ETGVTQSPTHLIKTRGQQVTLRCSSQSGHNTVSWYQQALGQGPQFIFQYYREEENGRGNFPPRFSGLQFPNYSSELNVNALELDDSALYLCASSLAGLNTDTQYFGPGTRLTVL.